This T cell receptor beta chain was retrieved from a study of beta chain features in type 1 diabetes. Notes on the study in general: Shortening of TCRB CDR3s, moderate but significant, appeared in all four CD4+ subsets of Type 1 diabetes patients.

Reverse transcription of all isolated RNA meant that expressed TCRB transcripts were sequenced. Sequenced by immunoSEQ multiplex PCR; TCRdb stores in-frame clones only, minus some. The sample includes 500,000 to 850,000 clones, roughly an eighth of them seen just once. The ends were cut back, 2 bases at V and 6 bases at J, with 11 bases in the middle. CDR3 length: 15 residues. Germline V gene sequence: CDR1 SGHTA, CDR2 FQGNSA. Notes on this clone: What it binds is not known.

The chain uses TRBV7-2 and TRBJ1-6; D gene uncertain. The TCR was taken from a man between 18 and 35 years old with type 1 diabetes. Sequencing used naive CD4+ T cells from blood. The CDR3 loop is CASSLRSGVNSPLHF. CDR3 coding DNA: TGTGCCAGCAGCTTACGTTCGGGAGTTAATTCACCCCTCCACTTT.